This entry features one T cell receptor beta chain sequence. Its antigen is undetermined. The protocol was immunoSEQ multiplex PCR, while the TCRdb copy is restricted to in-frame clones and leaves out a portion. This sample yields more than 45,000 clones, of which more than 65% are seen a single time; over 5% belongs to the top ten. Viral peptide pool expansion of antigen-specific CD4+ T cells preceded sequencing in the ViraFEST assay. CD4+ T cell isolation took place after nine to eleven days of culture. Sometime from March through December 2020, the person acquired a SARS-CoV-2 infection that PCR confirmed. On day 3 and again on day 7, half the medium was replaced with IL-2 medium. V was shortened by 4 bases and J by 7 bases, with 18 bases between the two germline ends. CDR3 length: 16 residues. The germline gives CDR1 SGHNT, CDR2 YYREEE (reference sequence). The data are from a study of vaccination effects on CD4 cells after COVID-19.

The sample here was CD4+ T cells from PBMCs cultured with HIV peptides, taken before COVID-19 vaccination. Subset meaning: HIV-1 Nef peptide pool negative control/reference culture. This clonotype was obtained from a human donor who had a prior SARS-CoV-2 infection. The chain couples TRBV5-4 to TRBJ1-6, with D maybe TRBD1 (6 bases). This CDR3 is CASSQNTGPGNSPLHF. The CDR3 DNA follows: TGTGCCAGCAGCCAAAATACAGGGCCGGGGAATTCACCCCTCCACTTT.